The entry that follows covers one TCR beta chain sequence. This clone was found a few times. Its antigen is not yet known. The input lacks base qualities; no much larger clone sits a single base away. CDR1 LGHNA and CDR2 YSLEER are derived from the germline V gene. Trimming takes 0 bases from V and 8 bases from J, and the germline ends sit 16 bases apart. The CDR3 spans 15 residues, from the cysteine through the phenylalanine. The only DNA kept is the CDR3, 45 bases in frame from the first base. The method behind the library was the immunoSEQ multiplex PCR assay. A mixture of 60 forward primers for TCR Vbeta segments and 13 reverse primers for TCR Jbeta segments was used in the multiplex PCR. Amplification of the CDR3 region of rearranged TCR beta genes was performed with a multiplex PCR assay on genomic DNA. The Illumina HiSeq System was used to sequence the amplified TCR beta libraries as 87-base-pair reads. Turning to the authors' computational methods: A later analysis counted approximately 74 million unique TCR beta chains across the 666 repertoires, and some 11 million of these chains were shared by at least two donors. Raw reads were error-corrected and collapsed into unique sequences by a nearest-neighbor algorithm in which closely related sequences were merged to remove PCR and sequencing errors. To assign V, D and J gene segments, CDR3 sequences were aligned to IMGT reference sequences. For a sequence to be retained, a match of at least six nucleotides was required to both a V gene segment and a J gene segment. Rearrangements were classified as productive when the CDR3 lacked stop codons and remained in frame with V and J, and all other rearrangements were classified as non-productive. Following IMGT convention, CDR3 was defined as the stretch from the second conserved V-encoded cysteine to the conserved J-encoded phenylalanine. The earlier analysis of around 640 of the donors excluded sequences that lacked an unambiguous match to a single V gene segment. In an earlier analysis of 587 of the donors, V segments were called functional above 56.7% productive rearrangements and were called segregating when the between-donor standard deviation exceeded 5%. A statistical classification framework was built for diagnosing cytomegalovirus status from the catalog of TCR beta chain sequences. In a later analysis, V and J genes were assigned by comparing TCR nucleotide sequences against IMGT/GENE-DB human TR gene sequences. A later analysis assigned CDR3 sequences and most-parsimonious VDJ recombination scenarios with the TCRdist pipeline. A later analysis defined each TCR beta chain by its CDR3 amino acid sequence plus V-gene family, and excluded reads lacking a unique V-gene family. To address suspected cross-contamination and a sequencing artifact, a later analysis removed 592 highly shared, low-generation-probability nucleotide sequences. In a later analysis, a clonal expansion index was calculated for each public chain from normalized within-repertoire ranks of inferred template counts. Generation probabilities in a later analysis came from a VDJ recombination model fitted to out-of-frame rearrangements, and those results were checked against IGoR. Hypergeometric tests were used in a later analysis to score TCR-TCR, TCR-HLA and TCR-CMV co-occurrence, with a repertoire-size bias correction applied to the TCR pairs. A later analysis estimated false discovery rates by permuting HLA or CMV assignments 20 times. A later analysis grouped co-occurring TCRs with DBSCAN, adding TCRdist sequence similarity when clustering within HLA-allele-positive subsets. Repertoires with fewer than 30,000 or more than 120,000 public chains were left out of co-occurrence clustering, as were about 5 repertoires with anomalous nucleotide sharing. TCRdb's version of the immuneACCESS table is confined to in-frame rearrangements and falls short of the full clone set. An unresolved V gene accounts for under half of the shortfall where checked; the remainder is of unknown origin. V, J and clone size were drawn from that table, and D and trimming were deduced from the DNA. This sample lists about 160,000 clones; about 72% were detected once. The ten largest clones add up to less than 2.5% of the sample.

The data are from a study of cytomegalovirus exposure and HLA in healthy donors (dated by TCRdb to about 2017). Some background on the complete study: According to an earlier analysis of 587 of the donors, some 170 million T cells yielded approximately 120 million unique TCR beta sequences and about 280 Gb of sequence data. In a later analysis, previously published TCR beta repertoires from 666 donors were re-analyzed and high-resolution HLA genotyping was added so that TCR occurrence patterns could be studied. The aim of the study was to test whether cataloging public T cell receptors could identify signatures of past pathogen exposure. Alongside the repertoire data, information on donor age, sex, ethnicity and CMV serostatus was compiled. The genetic ancestry cluster associated with self-reported Caucasian donors included 81% of the roughly 400 genotyped donors. To predict cytomegalovirus infection status, the study combined high-throughput TCR immunosequencing, statistical association of individual TCRs with disease status, and machine learning. Using immunosequencing, the study profiled T cell repertoires from about 650 subjects and related those repertoires to cytomegalovirus serostatus. Five DR-DQ haplotypes were handled as single units for association and clustering because linkage in the cohort was strong. The number of typed donors differed by locus: roughly 629-640 for A, B, C, DRB1 and DQB1; some 540 for DQA1; approximately 600 for DPA1; and 400 to 480 for DPB1. Rather than drawing on any new phenotypic data, the later analysis identified candidate immune exposures from TCR beta sequences and the way those sequences occurred across donors. HLA typing included class I and class II loci at four-digit resolution. All discovery cohort repertoires had been generated using a single sequencing platform. In an earlier analysis of 587 of the donors, high-throughput TCR beta sequencing was used to judge whether each TCR beta V gene segment behaved as functional or pseudogenic. An early release that covered some 640 HLA-typed donors contained approximately 300 gigabases of sequencing data and approximately 85 million unique TCR sequences. A later genetic analysis took genome-wide SNP genotypes for about three fifths of the roughly 700 donors and used that subset as a discovery cohort. On average, roughly 200,000 unique TCR beta nucleotide sequences were sequenced per donor among about 400 genotyped donors of the cohort, with 15% to 20% of those sequences being non-productive. A separate validation cohort of some 130 different subjects was used in addition to the roughly 720-subject first cohort. The study at large found these results: HLA typing was unavailable for some donors at each locus, so association tests used only the typed subset. A group of highly shared sequence variants was considered likely to be a technical artifact of the sequencing pipeline. For the cohort, immune exposure information was limited to CMV serostatus. Assigning TCR associations to individual alleles was difficult when HLA alleles, especially DR and DQ, strongly co-occurred. A further reported finding was that TCR beta sequences accurately predicted the HLA-A and HLA-B alleles for most subjects in the first cohort. A later analysis found that most CMV-associated TCR beta chains appeared HLA-restricted, with HLA associations seemingly driven largely by CMV exposure. Most TCR sequences were observed very rarely across donors, whereas some public TCRs were present in many individuals. An association between a missense DCLRE1C variant and V-gene and J-gene trimming of TCR beta chains was found in a later genetic analysis and replicated in an independent cohort. Linkage disequilibrium might explain the correlated functional status among segregating V segments, but an unknown experimental factor could not be excluded. Broadly in line with IMGT annotations, most TCR beta V segments showed up in productive rearrangements about 87% or about 30% of the time in an earlier analysis of under 700 of the donors. The 87-base-pair reads could not distinguish some IMGT-functional V segments, including TRBV6-2 and TRBV6-3, so those segments were excluded. According to a later genetic analysis, donors in an Asian-associated ancestry cluster had fewer N-insertions in productive TCRs than the roughly 670-donor mean. A later analysis reported that several top co-occurrence clusters appeared linked to parvovirus B19, influenza, CMV and Epstein-Barr virus. The presence/absence analyses assumed that sequencing depth was roughly uniform across donors, and that assumption may not be true. The classifier was reported to diagnose cytomegalovirus status with high specificity and sensitivity in both the original and validation cohorts. In a later analysis, HLA-associated TCR beta chains showed more clonal expansion and lower generation probabilities than non-associated chains that were equally common. In a later analysis, TCR association rates were found to vary across HLA loci, with the most associated TCRs seen for DRB1 alleles and the fewest for HLA-C alleles. Because counts were too low, seventeen rarely observed V segments, including chromosome 9 orphons, were left out of the earlier analysis of 587 of the donors. It was suggested by the authors that the approach could potentially be generalized to other disease states and immunological phenotypes. At a false discovery rate of 0.05, a later analysis linked around 15,000 TCR beta sequences to specific HLA alleles. In the study, some 160 TCR beta chains were listed as associated with cytomegalovirus. A few of the identified cytomegalovirus-associated TCR beta chains were confirmed in vitro to be specific for cytomegalovirus antigens. In this cohort, only TCR beta chains were sequenced, and detectable features were limited by the absence of alpha or paired-chain data.

In total, approximately 700 healthy bone marrow donors made up the cohort. All cohort members were sampled while nominally healthy, although unrecorded immune exposures were likely present. The donor was CMV seropositive and belonged to the group of 250 to 300 seropositive cohort members. Every donor gave a peripheral blood sample, and the peripheral blood mononuclear cells from that sample were used for TCR beta sequencing. Genomic DNA extraction from the blood cell samples was performed with the Qiagen DNeasy Blood Extraction Kit. This clonotype originated in a man aged 45-65 years in good health and CMV-seropositive. Sequenced: PBMCs. The chain uses TRBV4-3 and TRBJ1-2, with TRBD1 perhaps the D gene, on 5 matching bases. The encoded CDR3 is CASSQDQGSFFGYTF. The DNA sequence is TGCGCCAGCAGCCAAGATCAGGGTTCTTTCTTCGGCTACACCTTC.